This TCR beta chain is from a study of cytomegalovirus exposure and HLA in healthy donors. Study in general: The study placed approximately 78% of its approximately 360 genotyped donors in the Caucasian-associated ancestry cluster.

The PCR used 60 Vbeta and 13 Jbeta primers. Profiling relied on immunoSEQ multiplex PCR, and the TCRdb table lists in-frame clones only, not all of them. The table records 100,000 to 150,000 clones, about 80% of them present only once. The sequence came from a woman between 40 and 50 years old in good health and CMV-seronegative. Sequencing used PBMCs.

The chain's CDR3 is CASSLDSGIPYEQYF. The CDR3 nucleotides are TGTGCCAGCAGCTTAGACTCAGGGATCCCCTACGAGCAGTACTTC. The V gene is TRBV7-2, the J gene TRBJ2-7; a weak D match, TRBD1 (5 bases). This CDR3 is built from 15 residues. In germline, CDR1 is SGHTA, CDR2 FQGNSA. V lost 1 base to trimming and J lost 2 bases, with 12 bases between them. The variable domain in full, with the rest retrieved from reference TRBV7-2 and TRBJ2-7, is GAGVSQSPSNKVTEKGKDVELRCDPISGHTALYWYRQSLGQGLEFLIYFQGNSAPDKSGLPSDRFSAERTGGSVSTLTIQRTQQEDSAVYLCASSLDSGIPYEQYFGPGTRLTVT.